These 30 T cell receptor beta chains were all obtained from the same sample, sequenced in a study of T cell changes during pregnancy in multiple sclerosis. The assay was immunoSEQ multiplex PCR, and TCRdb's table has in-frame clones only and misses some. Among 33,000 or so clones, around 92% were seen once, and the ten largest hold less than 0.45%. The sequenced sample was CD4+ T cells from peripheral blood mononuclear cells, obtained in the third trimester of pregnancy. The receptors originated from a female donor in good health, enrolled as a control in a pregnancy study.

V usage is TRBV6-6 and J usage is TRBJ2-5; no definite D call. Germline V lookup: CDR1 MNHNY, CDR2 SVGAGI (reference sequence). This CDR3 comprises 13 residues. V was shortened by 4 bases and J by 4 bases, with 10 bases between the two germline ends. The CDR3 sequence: CASSLRQSETQYF. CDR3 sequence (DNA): TGTGCCAGCAGTTTGCGGCAGTCAGAGACCCAGTACTTC.

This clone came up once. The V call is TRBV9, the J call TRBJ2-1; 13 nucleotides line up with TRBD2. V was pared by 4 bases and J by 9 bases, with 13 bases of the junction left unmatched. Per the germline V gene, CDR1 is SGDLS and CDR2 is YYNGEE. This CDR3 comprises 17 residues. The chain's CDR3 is CASSPGLAGAPRGEQFF. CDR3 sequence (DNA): TGTGCCAGCAGCCCCGGACTAGCGGGGGCCCCTAGGGGTGAGCAGTTCTTC.

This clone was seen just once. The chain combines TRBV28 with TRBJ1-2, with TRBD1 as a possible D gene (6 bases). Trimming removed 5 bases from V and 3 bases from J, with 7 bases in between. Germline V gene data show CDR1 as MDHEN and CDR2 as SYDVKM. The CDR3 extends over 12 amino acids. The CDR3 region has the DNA TGTGCCAGCAGTCGGACAGACTATGGCTACACCTTC. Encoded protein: CASSRTDYGYTF.

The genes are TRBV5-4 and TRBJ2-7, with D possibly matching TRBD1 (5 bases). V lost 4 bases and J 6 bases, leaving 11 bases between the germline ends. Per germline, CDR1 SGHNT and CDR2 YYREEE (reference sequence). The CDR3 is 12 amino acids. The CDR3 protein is CASSRQSTEQYF. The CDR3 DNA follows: TGTGCCAGCAGCCGACAGAGTACCGAGCAGTACTTC.

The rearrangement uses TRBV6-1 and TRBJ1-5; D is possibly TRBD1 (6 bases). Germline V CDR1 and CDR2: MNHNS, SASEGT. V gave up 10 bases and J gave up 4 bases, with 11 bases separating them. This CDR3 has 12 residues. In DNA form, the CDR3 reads TGTGCCACCTCGACAGGTAATCAGCCCCAGCATTTT. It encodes CATSTGNQPQHF.

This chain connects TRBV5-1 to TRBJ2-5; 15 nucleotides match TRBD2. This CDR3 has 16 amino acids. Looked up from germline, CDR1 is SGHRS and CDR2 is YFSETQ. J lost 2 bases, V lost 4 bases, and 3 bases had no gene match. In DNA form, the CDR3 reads TGCGCCAGCAGCCGGGGACTAGCGGGGGGACAAGAGACCCAGTACTTC. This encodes CASSRGLAGGQETQYF.

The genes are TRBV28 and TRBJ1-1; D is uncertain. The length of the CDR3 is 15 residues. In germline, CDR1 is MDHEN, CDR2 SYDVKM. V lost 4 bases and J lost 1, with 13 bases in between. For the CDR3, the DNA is TGTGCCAGCAGTTCCCCCCGGGGAACGAACACTGAAGCTTTCTTT. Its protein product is CASSSPRGTNTEAFF.

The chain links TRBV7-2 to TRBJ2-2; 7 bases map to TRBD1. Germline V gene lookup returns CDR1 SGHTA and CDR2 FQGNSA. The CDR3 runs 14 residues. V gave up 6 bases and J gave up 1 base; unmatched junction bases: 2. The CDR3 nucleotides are TGTGCCAGCAGGGGACAGTTGAACACCGGGGAGCTGTTTTTT. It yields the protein CASRGQLNTGELFF.

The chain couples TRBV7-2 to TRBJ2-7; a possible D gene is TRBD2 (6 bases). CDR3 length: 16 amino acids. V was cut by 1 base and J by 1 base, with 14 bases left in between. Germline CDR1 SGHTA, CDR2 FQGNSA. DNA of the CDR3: TGTGCCAGCAGCTTAGTCGGAGGGGACCTTTCCTACGAGCAGTACTTC. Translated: CASSLVGGDLSYEQYF. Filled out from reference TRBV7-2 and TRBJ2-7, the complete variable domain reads GAGVSQSPSNKVTEKGKDVELRCDPISGHTALYWYRQSLGQGLEFLIYFQGNSAPDKSGLPSDRFSAERTGGSVSTLTIQRTQQEDSAVYLCASSLVGGDLSYEQYFGPGTRLTVT.

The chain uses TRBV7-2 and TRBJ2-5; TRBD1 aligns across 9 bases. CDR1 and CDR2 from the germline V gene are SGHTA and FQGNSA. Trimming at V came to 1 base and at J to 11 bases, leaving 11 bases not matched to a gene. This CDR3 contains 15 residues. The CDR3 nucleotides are TGTGCCAGCAGCTTAGAAGCAACAGGGGGCAGGGAGCAGTACTTC. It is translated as CASSLEATGGREQYF.

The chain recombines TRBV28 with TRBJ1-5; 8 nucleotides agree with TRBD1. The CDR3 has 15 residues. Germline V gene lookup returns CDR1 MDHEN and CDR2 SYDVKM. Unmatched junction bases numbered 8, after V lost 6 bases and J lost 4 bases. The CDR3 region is CASRRGTGGNQPQHF. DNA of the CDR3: TGTGCCAGCAGGCGCGGGACAGGCGGGAATCAGCCCCAGCATTTT.

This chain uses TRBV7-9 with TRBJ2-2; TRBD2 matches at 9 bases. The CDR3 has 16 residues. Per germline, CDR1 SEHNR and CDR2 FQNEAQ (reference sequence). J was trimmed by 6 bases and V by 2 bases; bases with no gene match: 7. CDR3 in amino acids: CASSLRSAGGPGELFF. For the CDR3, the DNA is TGTGCCAGCAGCTTAAGGTCGGCGGGGGGGCCCGGGGAGCTGTTTTTT.

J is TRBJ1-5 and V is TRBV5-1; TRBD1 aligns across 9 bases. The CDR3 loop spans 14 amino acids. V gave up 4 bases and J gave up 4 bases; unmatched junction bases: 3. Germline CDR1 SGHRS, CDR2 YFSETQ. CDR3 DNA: TGCGCCAGCAGCCCCGGGACAGGGAATCAGCCCCAGCATTTT. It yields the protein CASSPGTGNQPQHF.

The CDR3 sequence is CASSLTPGNNQPQHF. CDR3 coding DNA: TGTGCCAGCAGCTTAACACCAGGGAACAATCAGCCCCAGCATTTT. The gene calls are TRBV7-2 and TRBJ1-5; a weak D match, TRBD1 (5 bases). Germline V gene data show CDR1 as SGHTA and CDR2 as FQGNSA. This CDR3 contains 15 residues. Trimming cost V 2 bases and J 3 bases, with 11 bases left between them.

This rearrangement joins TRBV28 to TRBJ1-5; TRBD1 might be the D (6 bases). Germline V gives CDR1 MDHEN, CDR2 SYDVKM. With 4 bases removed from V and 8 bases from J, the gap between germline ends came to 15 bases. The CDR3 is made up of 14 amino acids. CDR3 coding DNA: TGTGCCAGCAGTTCAACAGGGATCAGAGAGCCCCAGCATTTT. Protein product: CASSSTGIREPQHF.

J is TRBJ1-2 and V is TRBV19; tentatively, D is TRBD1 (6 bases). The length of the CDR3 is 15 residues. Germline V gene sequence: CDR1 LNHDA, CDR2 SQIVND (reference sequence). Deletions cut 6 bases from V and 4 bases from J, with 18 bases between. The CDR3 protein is CASRPTRGQSYGYTF. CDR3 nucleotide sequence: TGTGCCAGTAGACCTACGCGGGGGCAGAGCTATGGCTACACCTTC.

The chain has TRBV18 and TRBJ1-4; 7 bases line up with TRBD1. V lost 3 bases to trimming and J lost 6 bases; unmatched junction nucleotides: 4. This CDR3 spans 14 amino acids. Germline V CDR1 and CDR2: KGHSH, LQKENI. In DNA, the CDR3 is TGTGCCAGCTCACCTCCCAGGGGGGATGAAAAACTGTTTTTT. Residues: CASSPPRGDEKLFF.

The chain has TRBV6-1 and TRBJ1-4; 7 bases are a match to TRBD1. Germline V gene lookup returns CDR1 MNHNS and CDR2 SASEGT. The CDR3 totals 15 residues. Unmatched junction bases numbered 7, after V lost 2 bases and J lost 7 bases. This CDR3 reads CASSENRGGGEKLFF. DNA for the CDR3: TGTGCCAGCAGTGAAAACAGGGGAGGAGGTGAAAAACTGTTTTTT.

The CDR3 region is CAWKQGPNYNEQFF. CDR3 sequence (DNA): TGTGCCTGGAAACAGGGGCCAAACTACAATGAGCAGTTCTTC. This sequence joins TRBV30 and TRBJ2-1; TRBD1 matches 7 bases. V lost 4 bases, J lost 3 bases, and 6 bases stayed unmatched. The germline gives CDR1 GTSNPN, CDR2 SVGIG (reference sequence). The CDR3 sequence is 14 residues long.

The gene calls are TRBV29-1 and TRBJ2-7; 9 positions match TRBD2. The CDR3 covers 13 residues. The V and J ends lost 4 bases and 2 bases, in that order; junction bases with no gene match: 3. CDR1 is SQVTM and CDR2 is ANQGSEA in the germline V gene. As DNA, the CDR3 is TGCAGCGTTGTAGCGGGGGCTACCTACGAGCAGTACTTC. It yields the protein CSVVAGATYEQYF.

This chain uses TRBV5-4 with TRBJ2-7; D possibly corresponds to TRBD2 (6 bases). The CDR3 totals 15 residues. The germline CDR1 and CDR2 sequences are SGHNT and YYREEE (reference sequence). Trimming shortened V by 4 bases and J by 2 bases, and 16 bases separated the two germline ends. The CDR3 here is CASSRGTEITYEQYF. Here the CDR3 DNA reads TGTGCCAGCAGCCGCGGGACTGAGATAACCTACGAGCAGTACTTC. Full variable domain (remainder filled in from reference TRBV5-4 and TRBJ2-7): ETGVTQSPTHLIKTRGQQVTLRCSSQSGHNTVSWYQQALGQGPQFIFQYYREEENGRGNFPPRFSGLQFPNYSSELNVNALELDDSALYLCASSRGTEITYEQYFGPGTRLTVT.

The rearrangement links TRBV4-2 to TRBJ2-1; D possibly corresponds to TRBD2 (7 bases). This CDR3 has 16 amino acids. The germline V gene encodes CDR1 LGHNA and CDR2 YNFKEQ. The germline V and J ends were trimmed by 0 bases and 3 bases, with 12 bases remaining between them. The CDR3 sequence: CASSQEGGGLYNEQFF. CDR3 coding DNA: TGTGCCAGCAGCCAAGAAGGGGGGGGGCTCTACAATGAGCAGTTCTTC.

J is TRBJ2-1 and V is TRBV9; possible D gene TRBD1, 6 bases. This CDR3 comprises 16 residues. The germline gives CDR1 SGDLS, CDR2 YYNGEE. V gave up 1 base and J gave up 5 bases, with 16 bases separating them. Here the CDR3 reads CASSVNVQGLNNEQFF. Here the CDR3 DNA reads TGTGCCAGCAGCGTAAATGTGCAGGGGCTCAACAATGAGCAGTTCTTC.

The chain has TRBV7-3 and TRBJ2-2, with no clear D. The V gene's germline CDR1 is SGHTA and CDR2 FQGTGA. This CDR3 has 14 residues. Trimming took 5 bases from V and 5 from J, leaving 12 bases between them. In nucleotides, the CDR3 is TGTGCCAGCAGCCGCTTCGAACAGACCGGGGAGCTGTTTTTT. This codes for CASSRFEQTGELFF.

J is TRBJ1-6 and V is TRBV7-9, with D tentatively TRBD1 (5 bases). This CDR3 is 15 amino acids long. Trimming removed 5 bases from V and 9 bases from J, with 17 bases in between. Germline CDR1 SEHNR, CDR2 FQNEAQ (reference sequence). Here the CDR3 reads CASSTRNFGGSPLHF. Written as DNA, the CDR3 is TGTGCCAGCAGCACCCGAAACTTCGGGGGTTCACCCCTCCACTTT.

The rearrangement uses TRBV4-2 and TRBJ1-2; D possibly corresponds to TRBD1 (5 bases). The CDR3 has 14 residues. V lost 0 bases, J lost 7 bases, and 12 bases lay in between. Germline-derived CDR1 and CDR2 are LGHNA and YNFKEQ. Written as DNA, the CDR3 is TGTGCCAGCAGCCAAGATGGGGCTGTACGTGGCTACACCTTC. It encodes CASSQDGAVRGYTF.

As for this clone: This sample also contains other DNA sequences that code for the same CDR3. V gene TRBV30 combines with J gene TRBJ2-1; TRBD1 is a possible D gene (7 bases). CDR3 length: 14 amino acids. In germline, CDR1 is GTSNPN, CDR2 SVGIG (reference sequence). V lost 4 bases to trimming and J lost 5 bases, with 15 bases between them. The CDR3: CAWNYRGGNNEQFF. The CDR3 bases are TGTGCCTGGAACTACAGGGGAGGTAACAATGAGCAGTTCTTC.

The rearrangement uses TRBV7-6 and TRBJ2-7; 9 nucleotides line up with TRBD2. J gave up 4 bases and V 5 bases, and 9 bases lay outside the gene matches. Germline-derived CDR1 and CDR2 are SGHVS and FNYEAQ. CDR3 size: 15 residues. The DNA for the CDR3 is TGTGCCAGCAGCGAGCAGGCTAGCGGGGCTTACGAGCAGTACTTC. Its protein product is CASSEQASGAYEQYF.

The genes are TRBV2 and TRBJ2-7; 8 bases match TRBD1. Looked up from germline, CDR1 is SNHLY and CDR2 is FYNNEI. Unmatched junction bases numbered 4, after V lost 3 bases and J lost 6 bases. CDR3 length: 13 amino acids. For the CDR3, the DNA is TGTGCCAGCAGTGAGGACAGGGTCGGCGAGCAGTACTTC. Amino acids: CASSEDRVGEQYF.

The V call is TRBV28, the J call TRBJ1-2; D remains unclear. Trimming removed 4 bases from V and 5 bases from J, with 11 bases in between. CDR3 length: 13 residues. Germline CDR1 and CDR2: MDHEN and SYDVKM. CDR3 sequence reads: CASSSFVSYGYTF. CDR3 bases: TGTGCCAGCAGTTCTTTTGTTTCTTATGGCTACACCTTC.